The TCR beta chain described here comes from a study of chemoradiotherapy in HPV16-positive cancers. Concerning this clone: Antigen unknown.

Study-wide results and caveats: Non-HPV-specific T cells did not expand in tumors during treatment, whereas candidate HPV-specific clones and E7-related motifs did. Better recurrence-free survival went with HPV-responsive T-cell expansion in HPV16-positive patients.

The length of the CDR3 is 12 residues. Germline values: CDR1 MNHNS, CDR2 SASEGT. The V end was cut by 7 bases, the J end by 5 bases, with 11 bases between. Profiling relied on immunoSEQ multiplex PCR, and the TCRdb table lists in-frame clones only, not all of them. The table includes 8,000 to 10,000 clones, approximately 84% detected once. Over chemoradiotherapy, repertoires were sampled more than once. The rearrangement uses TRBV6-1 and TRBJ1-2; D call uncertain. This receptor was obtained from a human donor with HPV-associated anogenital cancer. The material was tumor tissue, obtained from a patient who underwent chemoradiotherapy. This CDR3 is CASKGLGYGYTF. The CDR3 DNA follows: TGTGCCAGCAAGGGATTAGGGTATGGCTACACCTTC.